This TCR beta chain emerged from a study of chemoradiotherapy in HPV16-positive cancers. Looking at the study overall: Functional T-cell assays on two HPV16-positive patients' cells defined candidate HPV-specific clones and common TCR motifs. General study results and limits: For HPV16-positive patients, expanding HPV-responsive T cells associated with longer recurrence-free survival. HPV-specific T cells were functionally defined from only a couple of HPV16-positive patients. Non-HPV-specific T cells did not expand in tumors during treatment, whereas candidate HPV-specific clones and E7-related motifs did.

Looked up from germline, CDR1 is KGHSH and CDR2 is LQKENI. Trimming took 4 bases from V and 0 from J, leaving 3 bases between them. The CDR3 covers 12 residues. This clone has just one count. Antigen: not known. Method: immunoSEQ multiplex PCR; TCRdb's copy keeps in-frame clones and lacks some. Of over a thousand clones listed, approximately 83% were seen once; the top ten hold just over 5.5%. The receptor was derived from a human donor with HPV-associated anogenital cancer. This chain joins TRBV18 and TRBJ1-2; no definite D call. The sequenced sample was tumor tissue, obtained from a patient who underwent chemoradiotherapy. The CDR3 is CASSQANYGYTF. The CDR3 coding sequence is TGTGCCAGCTCACAGGCTAACTATGGCTACACCTTC. The full variable domain, its missing parts supplied by reference TRBV18 and TRBJ1-2, is NAGVMQNPRHLVRRRGQEARLRCSPMKGHSHVYWYRQLPEEGLKFMVYLQKENIIDESGMPKERFSAEFPKEGPSILRIQQVVRGDSAAYFCASSQANYGYTFGSGTRLTVV.